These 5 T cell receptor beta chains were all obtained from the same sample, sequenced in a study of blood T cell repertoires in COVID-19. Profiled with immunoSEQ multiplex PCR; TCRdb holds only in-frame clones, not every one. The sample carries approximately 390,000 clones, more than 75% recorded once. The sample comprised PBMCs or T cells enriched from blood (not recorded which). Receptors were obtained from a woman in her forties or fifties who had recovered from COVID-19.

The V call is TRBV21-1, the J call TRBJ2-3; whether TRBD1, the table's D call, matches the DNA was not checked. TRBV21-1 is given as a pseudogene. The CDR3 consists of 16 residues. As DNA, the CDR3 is TGTGCCAGCAGACTCCCCCCCGGTGCAGGGCCAGATACGCAGTATTTT. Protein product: CASRLPPGAGPDTQYF.

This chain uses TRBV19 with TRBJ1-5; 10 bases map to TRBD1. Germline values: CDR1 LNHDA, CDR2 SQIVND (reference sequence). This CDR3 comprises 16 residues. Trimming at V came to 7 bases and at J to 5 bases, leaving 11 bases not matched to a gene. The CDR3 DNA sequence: TGTGCCAGTACTCCCACACCGGACAGGGGGTATCAGCCCCAGCATTTT. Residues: CASTPTPDRGYQPQHF.

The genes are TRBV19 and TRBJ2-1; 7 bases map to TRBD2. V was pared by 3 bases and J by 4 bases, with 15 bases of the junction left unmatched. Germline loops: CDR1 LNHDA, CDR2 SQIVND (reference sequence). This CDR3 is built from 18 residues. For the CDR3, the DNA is TGTGCCAGTAGTATCCGGCGGGGGTCGGTGCCGCGATACAATGAGCAGTTCTTC. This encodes CASSIRRGSVPRYNEQFF.

CDR3 sequence (DNA): TGTGCCAGCAGTTTTTCGGGGAATGAGCAGTTCTTC. Its protein product is CASSFSGNEQFF. The chain carries TRBV27 and TRBJ2-1, with TRBD2 as a possible D gene (5 bases). Germline V gene lookup returns CDR1 MNHEY and CDR2 SMNVEV (reference sequence). The length of the CDR3 is 12 residues. Trimming pared 3 bases from V and 7 bases from J, leaving 7 bases between.

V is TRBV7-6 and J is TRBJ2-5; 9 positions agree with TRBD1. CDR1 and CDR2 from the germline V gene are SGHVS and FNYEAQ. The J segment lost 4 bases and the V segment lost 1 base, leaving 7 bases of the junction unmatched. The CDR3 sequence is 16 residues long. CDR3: CASSLGRDRVGETQYF. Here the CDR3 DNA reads TGTGCCAGCAGCTTAGGCCGGGACAGGGTAGGAGAGACCCAGTACTTC.